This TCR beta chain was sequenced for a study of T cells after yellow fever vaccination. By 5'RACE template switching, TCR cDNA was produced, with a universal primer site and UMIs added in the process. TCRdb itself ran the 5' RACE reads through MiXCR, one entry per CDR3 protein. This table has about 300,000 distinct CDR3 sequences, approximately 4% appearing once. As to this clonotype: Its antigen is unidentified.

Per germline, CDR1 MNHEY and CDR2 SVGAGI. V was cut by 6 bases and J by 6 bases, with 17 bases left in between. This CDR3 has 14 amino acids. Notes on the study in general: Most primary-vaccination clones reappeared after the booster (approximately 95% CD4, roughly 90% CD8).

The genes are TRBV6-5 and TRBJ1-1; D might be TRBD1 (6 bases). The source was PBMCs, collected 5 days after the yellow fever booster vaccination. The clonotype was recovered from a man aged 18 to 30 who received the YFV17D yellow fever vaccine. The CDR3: CASRPQGPGSEAFF. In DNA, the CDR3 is TGTGCCAGCAGGCCACAGGGTCCAGGCTCTGAAGCTTTCTTT.